This entry concerns a single T cell receptor (beta chain). There is no known antigen for this receptor. Per-base qualities were not stored, and no clone one base away is much larger. In total, more than 500 healthy bone marrow donors made up the cohort. Cohort members were all nominally healthy when sampled, although unrecorded immune exposures were likely present. The donor tested CMV seronegative and was one of the 352 seronegative cohort members. Each donor provided a peripheral blood sample, and peripheral blood mononuclear cells were used for TCR beta sequencing. The Qiagen DNeasy Blood Extraction Kit was used to extract genomic DNA from the blood cell samples. This sample stems from a study of cytomegalovirus exposure and HLA in healthy donors (dated by TCRdb to 2017 to 2019). For the study in its entirety: An earlier analysis of approximately 640 of the donors reported 276 Gb of sequence data and some 100 million unique TCR beta sequences from 150 million to 200 million T cells. An early release that covered approximately 600 HLA-typed donors contained about 290 gigabases of sequencing data and 70 million to 100 million unique TCR sequences. Of the approximately 400 genotyped donors, approximately 83% fell in the genetic ancestry cluster associated with self-reported Caucasian donors. The aim of the study was to test whether cataloging public T cell receptors could identify signatures of past pathogen exposure. The study profiled the T cell repertoires of about 720 subjects by immunosequencing and related them to cytomegalovirus serostatus. Along with the approximately 620-subject first cohort, a separate validation cohort of approximately 110 different subjects was used. To predict cytomegalovirus infection status, the study combined high-throughput TCR immunosequencing, statistical association of individual TCRs with disease status, and machine learning. A later analysis re-examined previously published TCR beta repertoires from 610 or so donors and added high-resolution HLA genotyping to investigate patterns of TCR occurrence. Rather than using new phenotypic data, the later analysis identified candidate immune exposures from TCR beta sequences and from how often those sequences occurred across donors. In an earlier analysis of roughly 600 of the donors, high-throughput TCR beta sequencing was used to judge whether each TCR beta V gene segment behaved as functional or pseudogenic. Donor age, sex, ethnicity and CMV serostatus were compiled alongside the repertoire data. In a later genetic analysis, genome-wide SNP genotypes for 398 of the 666 donors were used, and that subset was treated as a discovery cohort. Every repertoire in the discovery cohort had been generated on one and the same sequencing platform. Class I and class II HLA loci were covered by the typing at four-digit resolution. Typing coverage varied by locus: about 629-630 donors for A, B, C, DRB1 and DQB1; approximately 500 for DQA1; over 600 for DPA1; approximately 450 for DPB1. Roughly five DR-DQ haplotypes were handled as single units for association and clustering because linkage in the cohort was strong. Across some 400 genotyped donors of the cohort, an average of approximately 240,000 unique TCR beta nucleotide sequences per donor were sequenced, and roughly 17% of those sequences were non-productive. Here is what the overall study found, with its caveats: Compared with equally common non-associated chains, HLA-associated TCR beta chains in a later analysis were more clonally expanded and had lower generation probabilities. Most TCR sequences were observed very rarely across donors, whereas some public TCRs were present in many individuals. Because counts were too low, 15 or so rarely observed V segments, including chromosome 9 orphons, were excluded from the earlier analysis of several hundred of the donors. For the cohort, immune exposure information was limited to CMV serostatus. In a later analysis, 16,951 TCR beta sequences were associated with specific HLA alleles at a false discovery rate of 0.05. In a later analysis, most CMV-associated TCR beta chains were found to appear HLA-restricted, with HLA associations seemingly driven largely by CMV exposure. An association between a missense DCLRE1C variant and V-gene and J-gene trimming of TCR beta chains was found in a later genetic analysis and replicated in an independent cohort. According to a later analysis, parvovirus B19, influenza, CMV and Epstein-Barr virus appeared linked to several top co-occurrence clusters. The classifier was reported to diagnose cytomegalovirus status with high specificity and sensitivity in both the original and validation cohorts. Correlated functional status among segregating V segments might be attributable to linkage disequilibrium, but an unknown experimental factor could not be ruled out. The study gave a list of about 170 TCR beta chains associated with cytomegalovirus. A group of highly shared sequence variants was considered likely to be a technical artifact of the sequencing pipeline. The authors suggested that the approach could potentially be extended to other disease states and immunological phenotypes. The cohort was sequenced for TCR beta chains only, and without alpha or paired-chain data the features that could be detected were limited. In an earlier analysis of some 500 of the donors, most TCR beta V segments were observed in productive rearrangements about 90% or about 30% of the time, broadly matching IMGT annotations. Because the 87-base-pair reads could not distinguish some IMGT-functional V segments, including TRBV6-2 and TRBV6-3, those segments were excluded. A later analysis found that TCR association rates varied across HLA loci, with DRB1 alleles showing the most associated TCRs and HLA-C alleles the fewest. A further reported finding was that TCR beta sequences accurately predicted the HLA-A and HLA-B alleles for most subjects in the first cohort. HLA typing was unavailable for some donors at each locus, so association tests used only the typed subset. The presence/absence analyses assumed that sequencing depth was roughly uniform across donors, and that assumption may not be true. According to a later genetic analysis, donors in an Asian-associated ancestry cluster had fewer N-insertions in productive TCRs than the roughly 700-donor mean. When HLA alleles, especially DR and DQ, strongly co-occurred, TCR associations were difficult to assign to individual alleles. In vitro tests confirmed that a few of the cytomegalovirus-associated TCR beta chains recognize cytomegalovirus antigens.

In the germline V gene, CDR1 corresponds to SGHRS and CDR2 to YFSETQ. The CDR3 goes from the cysteine to the phenylalanine over 16 residues. Kept here is only the CDR3 DNA, which spans 48 bases and is read in frame from base 1. The protocol used for the library was the immunoSEQ multiplex PCR assay. The multiplex PCR relied on a mix of 60 forward primers for TCR Vbeta segments and 13 reverse primers for TCR Jbeta segments. Amplification of the CDR3 region of rearranged TCR beta genes was performed with a multiplex PCR assay on genomic DNA. The amplified TCR beta libraries were sequenced on the Illumina HiSeq System as 87-base-pair reads. For the original study's pipeline: Across the roughly 600 repertoires, a later analysis counted 80 million or so unique TCR beta chains, some 11 million of which were shared by at least two donors. A nearest-neighbor algorithm error-corrected the raw reads and collapsed the reads into unique sequences, merging closely related sequences to remove PCR and sequencing errors. Alignment of CDR3 sequences to IMGT reference sequences was used to assign V, D and J gene segments. Each retained sequence needed at least a six-nucleotide match to both a V gene segment and a J gene segment. A rearrangement was called productive if the CDR3 had no stop codons and remained in frame with V and J, and every other rearrangement was called non-productive. CDR3 was defined by IMGT convention, running from the second conserved V-encoded cysteine to the conserved J-encoded phenylalanine. Sequences without an unambiguous match to a single V gene segment were excluded from the earlier analysis of over 500 of the donors. An earlier analysis of a few hundred of the donors classified V segments as functional when productive rearrangements were above 56.7% and as segregating when the standard deviation between donors was above 5%. A statistical classification framework was built for diagnosing cytomegalovirus status from the catalog of TCR beta chain sequences. A later analysis assigned V and J genes by comparing TCR nucleotide sequences with IMGT/GENE-DB human TR gene sequences. A later analysis assigned CDR3 sequences and most-parsimonious VDJ recombination scenarios with the TCRdist pipeline. In a later analysis, every TCR beta chain was defined by the combination of its CDR3 amino acid sequence and its V-gene family, and reads without a unique V-gene family were dropped. To address suspected cross-contamination and a sequencing artifact, a later analysis removed 592 highly shared, low-generation-probability nucleotide sequences. A later analysis calculated a clonal expansion index for each public chain from normalized within-repertoire ranks of inferred template counts. In a later analysis, generation probabilities were computed using a VDJ recombination model fitted to out-of-frame rearrangements, and the results were checked against IGoR. In a later analysis, TCR-TCR, TCR-HLA and TCR-CMV co-occurrence was scored with hypergeometric tests, and a repertoire-size bias correction was applied to TCR pairs. A later analysis estimated false discovery rates by permuting HLA or CMV assignments 20 times. In a later analysis, co-occurring TCRs were grouped with DBSCAN, and TCRdist sequence similarity was added when clustering was performed within HLA-allele-positive subsets. Repertoires with fewer than 30,000 or more than 120,000 public chains were left out of co-occurrence clustering, as were a few repertoires with anomalous nucleotide sharing. Here the immuneACCESS table is served through TCRdb, limited to in-frame sequences with V and J called. Missing clones are a known gap in these copies; in checked studies unresolved V genes cover under half, and the rest lacks a known reason. For V, J and clone size, that table is used; D and trimming come from the DNA. For this sample the table gives 60,000 or so clones, of which 65% to 80% were detected only once. Of the sample, approximately 2.4% is held by the ten largest clones.

This receptor was taken from a female donor in good health and CMV-seronegative. Sequencing was done on a sample of PBMCs. The chain uses TRBV5-1 and TRBJ2-3, with no reliable assignment of the D segment. TRBJ1-5 explains the end of the DNA better; the J call may be wrong. At the DNA level, the sequence is TGCGCCAGCAGCTTGGTGTTAGCGGCGGGCACAGATACGCAGCATTTT. Its protein reads: CASSLVLAAGTDTQHF.